The next 29 T cell receptor beta chains were all read from a single sample in a study of Graves' ophthalmopathy and Graves' hyperthyroidism. Researchers took RNA transcripts and amplified TCR beta CDR3 regions from them. First-round RT-PCR with HTBI primers preceded a second-round multiplex PCR. TCRdb re-derived calls from the multiplex PCR reads in MiXCR, one entry per CDR3 protein. The table has about 500,000 distinct CDR3 sequences, 39% seen once. The material sequenced was peripheral blood or thyroid tissue (not recorded which). These receptors were collected from an adult man with Graves' hyperthyroidism.

Many counts were recorded for this clonotype. The chain is built from TRBV10-3 and TRBJ2-7; 10 nucleotides line up with TRBD2. The CDR3 has 15 amino acids. With V trimmed by 5 bases and J by 0 bases, 4 bases remained unmatched. Germline CDR1 ENHRY, CDR2 SYGVKD. Here the CDR3 reads CAISTSGVSSYEQYF. In nucleotides, the CDR3 is TGTGCCATCAGTACTAGCGGGGTGAGCTCCTACGAGCAGTACTTC.

This clonotype showed up many times. CDR3 sequence reads: CASRAGTSGEQYF. The CDR3 coding sequence is TGCGCCAGCAGGGCTGGGACTAGTGGAGAGCAGTACTTC. The chain recombines TRBV10-1 with TRBJ2-7, with TRBD2 identical over 8 bases. The germline gives CDR1 WNHNN, CDR2 SYGVQD (reference sequence). The CDR3 loop spans 13 amino acids. Trimming took 6 bases from V and 7 from J; bases not matched to a gene: 8.

This clonotype was found many times. V usage is TRBV3-1 and J usage is TRBJ1-1, with D possibly matching TRBD1 (5 bases). The CDR3 extends over 14 amino acids. Per germline, CDR1 LGHDT and CDR2 YNNKEL (reference sequence). Trimming left V 3 bases short and J 1 base short, with 9 bases between. The CDR3 DNA follows: TGTGCCAGCAGCCACGGGGGTTGGAACACTGAAGCTTTCTTT. It encodes CASSHGGWNTEAFF.

This rearrangement joins TRBV29-1 to TRBJ2-7, with no clear D. Germline V CDR1 and CDR2: SQVTM, ANQGSEA. The CDR3 is made up of 13 amino acids. The CDR3 DNA follows: TGCAGTTACGGCGCAAGGAATTCCTACGAGCAGTACTTC. Translation gives CSYGARNSYEQYF.

As to this clonotype: With a much larger clone just one base away, this may be a read error. The genes are TRBV12-3 or TRBV12-4 and TRBJ2-7; D may be TRBD2 (5 bases). This CDR3 has 13 residues. The CDR3 sequence: CASSLERIYGQYF. DNA of the CDR3: TGTGCCAGCAGTTTAGAGCGGATCTACGGGCAGTACTTC.

This clonotype came up a few times. The genes are TRBV7-2 and TRBJ1-2, with a weak D call TRBD1 (5 bases). CDR1 and CDR2 (germline): SGHTA, FQGNSA. This CDR3 spans 14 amino acids. With 2 bases removed from V and 6 bases from J, the gap between germline ends came to 13 bases. The CDR3 DNA reads TGTGCCAGCAGCTTATATCTGGGGGATAATGGCTACACCTTC. Encoded protein: CASSLYLGDNGYTF.

The V and J genes are TRBV7-9 and TRBJ2-7, with TRBD2 matching over 8 bases. Losses at the gene ends were 2 bases for V and 6 bases for J; bases not matched to a gene: 3. Germline V lookup: CDR1 SEHNR, CDR2 FQNEAQ (reference sequence). The CDR3 runs to 13 residues. The CDR3 DNA reads as TGTGCCAGCAGCTTAATAGGGACTAGCGAGCAGTACTTC. It is translated as CASSLIGTSEQYF. Variable domain in full (rest from reference TRBV7-9 and TRBJ2-7): DTGVSQNPRHKITKRGQNVTFRCDPISEHNRLYWYRQTLGQGPEFLTYFQNEAQLEKSRLLSDRFSAERPKGSFSTLEIQRTEQGDSAMYLCASSLIGTSEQYFGPGTRLTVT.

This clonotype was detected ten times or more. This chain connects TRBV25-1 to TRBJ1-1; TRBD1 might be the D (5 bases). CDR3 length equals 15 residues. The V gene lost 2 bases and the J gene lost 4 bases, with 14 bases spanning the gap. Germline values: CDR1 MGHDK, CDR2 SYGVNS. CDR3 sequence: CASSEAKGRGTEAFF. In nucleotides, the CDR3 is TGTGCCAGCAGTGAAGCAAAGGGGAGGGGCACTGAAGCTTTCTTT.

CDR3 residues: CATSRETGEYEQYF. The CDR3 DNA follows: TGTGCCACCAGCAGAGAGACAGGGGAGTACGAGCAGTACTTC. The chain uses TRBV15 and TRBJ2-7, with 8 bases that match TRBD1. Germline V gives CDR1 LNHNV, CDR2 YYDKDF (reference sequence). The trim removed 0 bases at V and 4 bases at J, leaving 2 bases unmatched. This CDR3 has 14 residues.

This clonotype was counted between two and nine times. J is TRBJ2-2 and V is TRBV6-1; the match to TRBD2 covers 9 bases. V trimming: 2 bases; J trimming: 6 bases; junction bases outside the gene matches: 4. The CDR3 extends over 15 amino acids. CDR1 is MNHNS, CDR2 SASEGT, per germline. In DNA, the CDR3 is TGTGCCAGCAGTGAACGCGGGGGGGCTTCCGGGGAGCTGTTTTTT. Protein product: CASSERGGASGELFF.

This clonotype was counted at least ten times. The chain combines TRBV7-2 with TRBJ1-4; weak D call: TRBD1 (6 bases). The CDR3 extends over 16 amino acids. Germline V gene sequence: CDR1 SGHTA, CDR2 FQGNSA. V gave up 5 bases and J gave up 3 bases, with 16 bases separating them. CDR3: CASSKQGFGSNEKLFF. The CDR3 region has the DNA TGTGCCAGCAGCAAGCAGGGGTTTGGATCTAATGAAAAACTGTTTTTT.

This clonotype was recorded once. The chain couples TRBV10-3 to TRBJ1-2; 9 bases match TRBD1. V shed 6 bases and J 4 bases; nucleotides not matched to a gene: 15. The CDR3 covers 17 residues. Germline values: CDR1 ENHRY, CDR2 SYGVKD. The CDR3 spells CAIRSRPREGQGYGYTF. In nucleotides, the CDR3 is TGTGCCATCAGGAGCCGCCCCAGGGAGGGACAGGGCTATGGCTACACCTTC.

This clonotype was seen ten or more times. This chain connects TRBV25-1 to TRBJ2-7; 10 bases agree with TRBD1. Trimming cost V 7 bases and J 2 bases; bases outside gene matches: 5. Per germline, CDR1 MGHDK and CDR2 SYGVNS. This CDR3 has 14 amino acids. CDR3 nucleotides: TGTGCCAGCACCGGACAGGGGGGAGCCTACGAGCAGTACTTC. Translation gives CASTGQGGAYEQYF.

This clonotype was detected many times. The chain uses TRBV7-2 and TRBJ2-2, with D perhaps matching TRBD1 (6 bases). The CDR3 is made up of 16 amino acids. The germline CDR1 and CDR2 sequences are SGHTA and FQGNSA. V lost 1 base and J lost 1, with 10 bases in between. The CDR3 DNA follows: TGTGCCAGCAGCTTAGAACCCAGGGGGAACACCGGGGAGCTGTTTTTT. Its protein is CASSLEPRGNTGELFF.

This clonotype was picked up many times. This sequence joins TRBV6-5 and TRBJ2-2; 7 nucleotides align to TRBD2. V dropped 6 bases and J dropped 0; count of bases not matched to a gene: 7. Germline V CDR1 and CDR2: MNHEY, SVGAGI. There are 16 residues in the CDR3. The CDR3 region is CASRPSGGANTGELFF. DNA for the CDR3: TGTGCCAGCAGACCTAGCGGAGGCGCGAACACCGGGGAGCTGTTTTTT.

The sample holds many counts of this clonotype. This rearrangement joins TRBV12-3 or TRBV12-4 to TRBJ1-2, with 7 nucleotides matching TRBD1. The CDR3 spans 17 residues. With 6 bases clipped from V and 5 bases from J, the junction kept 18 bases outside the gene matches. This chain's CDR3 is CASSTRLIRDRLYGYTF. DNA for the CDR3: TGTGCCAGCAGCACCCGTCTCATCAGGGACAGACTTTATGGCTACACCTTC.

Ten or more counts support this clonotype. The rearrangement links TRBV20-1 to TRBJ2-7; tentative D call: TRBD2 (6 bases). Looked up from germline, CDR1 is DFQATT and CDR2 is SNEGSKA (reference sequence). The ends were cut back, 6 bases at V and 7 bases at J, with 16 bases in the middle. This CDR3 is built from 12 residues. CDR3 amino acids: CSAAGVRGEQYF. CDR3 DNA: TGCAGTGCAGCGGGCGTTCGGGGGGAGCAGTACTTC.

This clonotype showed up many times. This chain joins TRBV7-9 and TRBJ1-1, with 7 positions matching TRBD1. The CDR3 covers 15 residues. V was clipped by 0 bases and J by 2 bases; unmatched bases: 3. Looked up from germline, CDR1 is SEHNR and CDR2 is FQNEAQ (reference sequence). The CDR3, as DNA: TGTGCCAGCAGCTTAGCATCAGGGGGAAACACTGAAGCTTTCTTT. It specifies CASSLASGGNTEAFF.

The chain couples TRBV15 to TRBJ1-1; D not resolved. Trimming shortened V by 2 bases and J by 1 base, and 11 bases separated the two germline ends. In germline, CDR1 is LNHNV, CDR2 YYDKDF (reference sequence). The CDR3 has 15 amino acids. The CDR3 loop is CATSRHRDWNTEAFF. For the CDR3, the DNA is TGTGCCACCAGCAGACACCGCGACTGGAACACTGAAGCTTTCTTT.

V and J are TRBV10-2 and TRBJ1-2, with a possible D match to TRBD1 (5 bases). The CDR3 consists of 14 residues. CDR1 is WSHSY and CDR2 is SAAADI in the germline V gene. Trimming shortened V by 0 bases and J by 4 bases, and 9 bases separated the two germline ends. This chain's CDR3 is CASSESGGTYGYTF. The CDR3 DNA is TGCGCCAGCAGTGAGTCGGGGGGGACCTATGGCTACACCTTC.

V usage is TRBV5-1 and J usage is TRBJ2-7; perhaps D is TRBD1 or TRBD2 (5 bases each). Gene TRBJ2-1 matches the end of the DNA better, so the J call may be wrong. The CDR3 loop spans 12 amino acids. Germline V gives CDR1 SGHRS, CDR2 YFSETQ. CDR3 residues: CASSLFGGEQFF. The CDR3 nucleotides read TGCGCCAGCAGCTTGTTTGGGGGTGAGCAGTTCTTC.

This clonotype was recorded at least ten times. The V gene is TRBV29-1, the J gene TRBJ2-7; D is possibly TRBD1 (6 bases). The CDR3 totals 15 residues. Trimming took off 6 bases at V and 2 bases at J, with 20 bases between the two ends. CDR1 SQVTM and CDR2 ANQGSEA come from the germline V gene. The CDR3: CSVSRVGGSPYEQYF. The CDR3 DNA sequence: TGCAGCGTGAGCCGGGTAGGGGGATCCCCCTACGAGCAGTACTTC.

The gene calls are TRBV5-1 and TRBJ2-7; D is possibly TRBD1 (6 bases). The J call may be in error: the DNA end matches TRBJ2-1 better. Germline assignment: CDR1 SGHRS and CDR2 YFSETQ. The CDR3 contains 13 residues. The CDR3 sequence is CASSLKEGGEQFF. DNA for the CDR3: TGCGCCAGCAGCTTGAAGGAAGGGGGTGAGCAGTTCTTC.

This clonotype was observed at least ten times. The chain carries TRBV15 and TRBJ2-7, with D possibly TRBD2 on 7 matching bases. Deletions cut 3 bases from V and 0 bases from J, with 24 bases between. CDR3 length equals 19 residues. Germline assignment: CDR1 LNHNV and CDR2 YYDKDF (reference sequence). CDR3: CATSRDGGPLALSSYEQYF. CDR3 nucleotides: TGTGCCACCAGCAGGGACGGGGGGCCGCTAGCGCTCAGCTCCTACGAGCAGTACTTC.

V is TRBV11-2 and J is TRBJ2-5, with D perhaps TRBD1 or TRBD2 (5 bases each). Germline values: CDR1 SGHAT, CDR2 FQNNGV. The CDR3 is 14 residues long. Trimming cost V 6 bases and J 6 bases, with 17 bases left between them. The CDR3 coding sequence is TGTGCCAGCAGTAGGGACCGGGCGGAGCAGACCCAGTACTTC. The encoded protein is CASSRDRAEQTQYF.

The chain links TRBV29-1 to TRBJ2-2; 12 nucleotides match TRBD2. V shed 8 bases, J shed 1 base, and the junction held 5 bases outside the gene matches. The CDR3 loop spans 15 amino acids. Germline CDR1 and CDR2: SQVTM and ANQGSEA. CDR3 residues: CSIGLAGKNTGELFF. The CDR3 bases are TGCAGCATAGGACTAGCGGGGAAGAACACCGGGGAGCTGTTTTTT.

Many counts were recorded for this clonotype. The V gene is TRBV10-3, the J gene TRBJ2-7; 8 nucleotides agree with TRBD2. The junction had 12 bases not matched to a gene; V was cut back by 11 bases and J by 6 bases. The CDR3 has 13 residues. The germline gives CDR1 ENHRY, CDR2 SYGVKD. As DNA, the CDR3 is TGTGCCGCATGCGGGACTAGGAATCGCGAGCAGTACTTC. This sequence encodes CAACGTRNREQYF.

The chain links TRBV2 to TRBJ1-2, with 8 bases that match TRBD1. V was pared by 9 bases and J by 3 bases, with 3 bases of the junction left unmatched. This CDR3 comprises 12 residues. From germline, CDR1 is SNHLY and CDR2 FYNNEI. The CDR3: CARTGGHYGYTF. In nucleotides, the CDR3 is TGTGCCAGAACAGGGGGTCACTATGGCTACACCTTC.

This clonotype has a count of ten or more. The chain recombines TRBV20-1 with TRBJ2-5; TRBD2 matches 9 bases. This CDR3 spans 16 amino acids. The trim removed 6 bases at V and 0 bases at J, leaving 11 bases unmatched. CDR1 is DFQATT and CDR2 is SNEGSKA in the germline V gene (reference sequence). Written as DNA, the CDR3 is TGCAGTGCAAGACTAGCGGAGAGGGAGTACCAAGAGACCCAGTACTTC. It yields the protein CSARLAEREYQETQYF.